This is a list of T cell receptor beta chains from one sample in a study of T cells after yellow fever vaccination. TCRdb reanalysed the 5' RACE reads using MiXCR and keeps one entry per CDR3 protein. The sample consists of 100,000 or so distinct CDR3 sequences, more than 7.5% of them appearing once. This specimen was CD8+ T cells not binding an NS4B(214-222) dextramer, sorted from PBMCs, taken around 14 days after the first yellow fever vaccination. Receptors were obtained from a man between 18 and 35 years old who received the YFV17D yellow fever vaccine. CDR3s include the opening cysteine and the closing phenylalanine or tryptophan. The D gene is left open where the match is weak. A clone size is listed for some rows: how often the clone was seen (once, few, many), or a class if it is expanded.

size: -; V: TRBV20-1; D: TRBD2; J: TRBJ2-1; CDR3: CSASGGAFNEQFF; DNA: TGCAGTGCTAGCGGGGGGGCCTTCAATGAGCAGTTCTTC
size: few; V: TRBV29-1; D: -; J: TRBJ1-2; CDR3: CSVEEFGDGYTF; DNA: TGCAGCGTTGAAGAGTTCGGAGATGGCTACACCTTC
size: many; V: TRBV10-3; D: -; J: TRBJ1-5; CDR3: CAISESEGSHFYQPQHF; DNA: TGTGCCATCAGTGAGTCCGAGGGGTCCCACTTCTATCAGCCCCAGCATTTT
size: -; V: TRBV7-9; D: TRBD1; J: TRBJ2-3; CDR3: CAGLRGPTDTQYF; DNA: TGTGCCGGGCTGAGGGGGCCCACAGATACGCAGTATTTT
size: -; V: TRBV5-1; D: TRBD1; J: TRBJ2-3; CDR3: CASSFRGREGTDTQYF; DNA: TGCGCCAGCAGCTTCAGGGGGCGAGAGGGCACAGATACGCAGTATTTT
size: few; V: TRBV13; D: -; J: TRBJ1-5; CDR3: CASSLWGNSNQPQHF; DNA: TGTGCCAGCAGCTTATGGGGGAATAGCAATCAGCCCCAGCATTTT
size: few; V: TRBV19; D: TRBD1; J: TRBJ2-1; CDR3: CASSGRGLSEQFF; DNA: TGTGCCAGTAGTGGCAGGGGGCTAAGTGAGCAGTTCTTC
size: -; V: TRBV7-2; D: TRBD2; J: TRBJ2-7; CDR3: CASSSTSGEYEQYF; DNA: TGTGCCAGCAGCTCGACTAGCGGGGAGTACGAGCAGTACTTC
size: -; V: TRBV7-9; D: -; J: TRBJ1-1; CDR3: CASSSFGRGRGTEAFF; DNA: TGTGCCAGCAGCTCCTTCGGTCGGGGTCGGGGCACTGAAGCTTTCTTT
size: few; V: TRBV19; D: -; J: TRBJ2-1; CDR3: CASTQGSSYNEQFF; DNA: TGTGCCAGTACGCAGGGAAGCTCCTACAATGAGCAGTTCTTC